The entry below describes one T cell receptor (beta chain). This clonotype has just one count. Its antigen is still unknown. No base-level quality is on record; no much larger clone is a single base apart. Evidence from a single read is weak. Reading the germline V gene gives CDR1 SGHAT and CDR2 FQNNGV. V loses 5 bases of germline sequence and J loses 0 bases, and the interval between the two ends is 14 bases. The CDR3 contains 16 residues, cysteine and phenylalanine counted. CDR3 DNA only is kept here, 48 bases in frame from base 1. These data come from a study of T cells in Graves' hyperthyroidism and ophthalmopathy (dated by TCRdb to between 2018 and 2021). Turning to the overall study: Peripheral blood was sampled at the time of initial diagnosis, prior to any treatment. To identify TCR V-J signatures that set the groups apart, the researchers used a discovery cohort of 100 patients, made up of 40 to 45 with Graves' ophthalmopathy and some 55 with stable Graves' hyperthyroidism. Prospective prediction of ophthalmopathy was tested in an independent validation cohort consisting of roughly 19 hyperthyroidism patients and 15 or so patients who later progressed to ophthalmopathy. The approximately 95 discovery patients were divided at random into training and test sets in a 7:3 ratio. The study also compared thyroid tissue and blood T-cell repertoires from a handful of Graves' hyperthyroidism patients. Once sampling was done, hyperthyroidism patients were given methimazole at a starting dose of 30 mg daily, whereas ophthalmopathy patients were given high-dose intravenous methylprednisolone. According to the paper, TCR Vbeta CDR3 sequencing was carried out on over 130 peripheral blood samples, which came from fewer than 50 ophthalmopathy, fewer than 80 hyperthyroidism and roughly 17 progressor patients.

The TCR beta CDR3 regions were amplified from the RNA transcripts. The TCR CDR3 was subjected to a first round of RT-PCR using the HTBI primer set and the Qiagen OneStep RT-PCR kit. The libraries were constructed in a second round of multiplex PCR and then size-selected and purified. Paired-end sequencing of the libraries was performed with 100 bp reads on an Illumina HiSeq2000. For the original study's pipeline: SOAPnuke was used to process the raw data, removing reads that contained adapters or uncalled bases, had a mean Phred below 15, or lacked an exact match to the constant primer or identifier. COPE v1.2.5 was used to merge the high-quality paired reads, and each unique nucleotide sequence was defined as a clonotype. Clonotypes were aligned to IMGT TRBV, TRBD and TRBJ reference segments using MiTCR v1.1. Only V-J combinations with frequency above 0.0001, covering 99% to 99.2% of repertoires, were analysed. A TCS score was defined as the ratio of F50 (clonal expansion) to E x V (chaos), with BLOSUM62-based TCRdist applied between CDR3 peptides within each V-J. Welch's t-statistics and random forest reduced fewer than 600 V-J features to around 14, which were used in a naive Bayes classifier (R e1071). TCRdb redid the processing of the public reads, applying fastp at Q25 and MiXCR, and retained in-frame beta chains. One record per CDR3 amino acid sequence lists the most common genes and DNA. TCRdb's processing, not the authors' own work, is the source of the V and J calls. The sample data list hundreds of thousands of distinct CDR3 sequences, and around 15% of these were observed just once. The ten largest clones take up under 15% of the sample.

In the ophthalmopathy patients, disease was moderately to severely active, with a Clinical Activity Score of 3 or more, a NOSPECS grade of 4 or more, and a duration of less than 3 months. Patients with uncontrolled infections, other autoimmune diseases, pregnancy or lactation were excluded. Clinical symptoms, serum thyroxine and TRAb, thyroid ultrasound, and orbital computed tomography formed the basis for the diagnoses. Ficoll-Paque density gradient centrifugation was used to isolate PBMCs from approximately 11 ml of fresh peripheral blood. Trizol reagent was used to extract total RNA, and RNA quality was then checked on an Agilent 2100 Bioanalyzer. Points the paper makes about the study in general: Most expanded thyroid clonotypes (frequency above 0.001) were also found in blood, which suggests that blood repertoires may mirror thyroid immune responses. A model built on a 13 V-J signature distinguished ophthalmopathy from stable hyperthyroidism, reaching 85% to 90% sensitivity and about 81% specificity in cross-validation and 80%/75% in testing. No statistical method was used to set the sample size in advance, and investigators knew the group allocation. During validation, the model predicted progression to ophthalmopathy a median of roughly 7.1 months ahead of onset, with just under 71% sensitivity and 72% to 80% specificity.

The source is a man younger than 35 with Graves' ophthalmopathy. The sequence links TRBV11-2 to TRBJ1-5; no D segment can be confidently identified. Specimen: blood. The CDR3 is CASSQEGRSSNQPQHF. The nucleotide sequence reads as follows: TGTGCCAGCAGCCAAGAAGGGAGATCTAGCAATCAGCCCCAGCATTTT.